One T cell receptor beta chain is described in this entry. Its target antigen remains unknown. No base quality values were provided; no much bigger clone lies one nucleotide off. The sample belongs to a study of blood T cell repertoires in COVID-19 (dated by TCRdb to between 2020 and 2021). Regarding the study in general: Collaborator samples came from the United States, Italy and Spain and covered acute and convalescent phases of COVID-19. The prospective study material was composed of cDNA or gDNA derived from T cells, B-cell-depleted T cells, or PBMCs. Subjects who had been exposed to COVID-19, were actively infected with it, or had recovered from it provided the deeply sampled blood TCRbeta repertoires that made up the dataset. Where HLA class I and class II types were available, the types were taken from metadata supplied by the sample provider, not from assay-based typing. The repertoires were released in a freely available public database intended as a resource for research on the immune response to SARS-CoV-2. The samples were drawn from two sources: the first 160 participants of the ongoing ImmuneRACE study, and approximately 1,300 subjects contributed by 6 global collaborators. Nearly every sample came with metadata listing a de-identified subject ID, COVID-19 status, age in years and sex.

In Seattle, one collaborating source enrolled patients while the infection was active and tracked those patients longitudinally over the course of disease. Collaborating institutions collected whole blood in K2EDTA tubes following their own protocols. For TCRbeta analysis, collaborators shipped samples as frozen whole blood, isolated PBMCs, or DNA extracted from either of those sample types. What the study reported, not specific to this receptor: The amount of clinical and demographic metadata varied by source and participant and was provided uncurated.

Inclusive of the bounding cysteine and phenylalanine, the CDR3 is 15 residues long. Only CDR3 DNA remains: 45 bases, in frame from the first base. CDR1 SGHRS and CDR2 YFSETQ are derived from the germline V gene. Trimming removed 1 base from V and 3 bases from J, leaving 13 bases between the germline ends. TCRbeta CDR3 regions were amplified from genomic DNA by means of the immunoSEQ Assay, a bias-controlled multiplex PCR. Per the original workflow: Nucleated cell counts per sample were estimated from amplification of reference gene primers within the assay. To quantify the absolute abundance of each unique TCRbeta CDR3 rearrangement, sequence reads were collapsed and filtered. For each sample, productive Simpson clonality was calculated as the square root of Simpson's diversity index across productive rearrangements. What TCRdb holds here is the immuneACCESS table cut down to in-frame rearrangements. Part of the clones is not present; checked against another copy, under half of the missing clones reflect an unresolved V gene, and the others are unexplained. The V and J calls and clone size were taken over from that table, and D and trimming were inferred from the DNA. The sample records about 220,000 clones, about 86% of which are singletons. The ten largest clones take up 10% of the sample.

Specimen: peripheral blood. This TCR came from a woman between 45 and 60 years old with COVID-19, enrolled during active disease. Recombination connected TRBV5-1 to TRBJ1-1; TRBD1 is a possible D gene, resting on 6 matching bases. For the CDR3, the sequence is CASSLFGEGDTEAFF. The DNA reads as follows: TGCGCCAGCAGCTTGTTCGGGGAGGGGGACACTGAAGCTTTCTTT.